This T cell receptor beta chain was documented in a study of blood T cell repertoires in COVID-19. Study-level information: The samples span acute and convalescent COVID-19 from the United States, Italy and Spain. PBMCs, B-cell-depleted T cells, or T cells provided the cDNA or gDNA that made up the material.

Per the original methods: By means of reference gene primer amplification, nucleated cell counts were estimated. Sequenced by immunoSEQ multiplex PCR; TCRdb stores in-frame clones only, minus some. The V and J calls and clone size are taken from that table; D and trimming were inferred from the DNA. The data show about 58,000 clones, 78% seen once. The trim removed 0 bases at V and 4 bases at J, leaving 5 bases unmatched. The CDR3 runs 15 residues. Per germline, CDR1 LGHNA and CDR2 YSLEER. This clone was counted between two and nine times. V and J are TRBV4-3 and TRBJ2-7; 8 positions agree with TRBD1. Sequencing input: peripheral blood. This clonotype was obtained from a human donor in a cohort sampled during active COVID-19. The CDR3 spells CASSQEKTGVYEQYF. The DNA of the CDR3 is TGCGCCAGCAGCCAAGAGAAGACAGGGGTGTACGAGCAGTACTTC.